This section outlines one T cell receptor (beta chain) sequence together with its context. The target antigen is unknown. An end of the junction differs from the germline gene, which may be a read error. These data are taken from a study of blood T cells in healthy people across ages. Points from the study as a whole: There were more naive CD4+ cells and higher diversity in long-lived donors than in aged donors.

A second about 6 to 12 cycle PCR used barcoded and J-beta primers. TCRdb reanalysed the 5' RACE reads using MiXCR and keeps one entry per CDR3 protein. The data show hundreds of thousands of distinct CDR3 sequences, roughly 25% seen once. The CDR3 spans 13 residues. The germline CDR1 and CDR2 sequences are SGHDT and YYEEEE. The same specimen was also included in a second study, on T cells of mothers and their children.

Sequenced material: blood. The chain couples TRBV5-6 to TRBJ2-7; D unresolved. The TCR sequence derives from a boy aged 5-17 years in good health. Here the CDR3 reads CAGSFSSSYEQYF. The CDR3 DNA is TGTGCCGGCAGCTTCTCCAGCTCCTACGAGCAGTACTTC.